This T cell receptor (beta chain) was observed in a study of beta chain features in type 1 diabetes. Every isolated RNA sample was fully reverse transcribed, so sequencing captured expressed TCRB transcripts. About 3.57 million reads per sample were averaged for naive, central memory and regulatory samples. The method was immunoSEQ multiplex PCR; TCRdb's version includes in-frame clones alone and lacks a portion of them. Of roughly 350,000 clones listed, approximately 10% were seen once; the top ten hold about 0.015%. This clone was seen a few times. Its antigen is unknown. Regarding the study as a whole: Type 1 diabetes patients had VDJ junctions that carried fewer insertions and more deletions. Because the template was cDNA, high-expressing cells might be over-represented. Type 1 diabetes patients had moderately but significantly shorter TCRB CDR3s in all four CD4+ subsets.

CDR1 is SGHNT, CDR2 YYREEE, per germline (reference sequence). The CDR3 is 12 amino acids. Trimming removed 6 bases at V and 7 bases at J, with 11 bases between. Sequencing was done on a sample of naive CD4+ T cells from blood. The sequence derives from a woman aged 25-40 years in good health. V and J are TRBV5-4 and TRBJ1-5; D is possibly TRBD1 (5 bases). This CDR3 reads CASNFWGQPQHF. CDR3 DNA: TGTGCCAGCAACTTCTGGGGCCAGCCCCAGCATTTT.